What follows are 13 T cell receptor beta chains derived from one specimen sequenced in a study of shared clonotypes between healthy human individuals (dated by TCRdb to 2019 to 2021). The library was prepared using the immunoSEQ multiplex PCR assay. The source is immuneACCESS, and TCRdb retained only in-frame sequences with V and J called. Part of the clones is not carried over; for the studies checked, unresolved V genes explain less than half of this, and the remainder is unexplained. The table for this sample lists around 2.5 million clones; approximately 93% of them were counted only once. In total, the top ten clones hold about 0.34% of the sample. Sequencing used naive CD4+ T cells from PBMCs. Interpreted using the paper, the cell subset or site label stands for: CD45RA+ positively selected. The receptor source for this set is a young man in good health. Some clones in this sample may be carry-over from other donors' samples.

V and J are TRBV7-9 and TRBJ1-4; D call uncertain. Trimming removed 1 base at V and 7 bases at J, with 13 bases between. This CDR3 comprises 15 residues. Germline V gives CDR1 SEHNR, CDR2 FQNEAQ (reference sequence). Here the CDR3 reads CASSLDGGGSEKLFF. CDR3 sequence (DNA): TGTGCCAGCAGCTTAGATGGAGGTGGGAGTGAAAAACTGTTTTTT.

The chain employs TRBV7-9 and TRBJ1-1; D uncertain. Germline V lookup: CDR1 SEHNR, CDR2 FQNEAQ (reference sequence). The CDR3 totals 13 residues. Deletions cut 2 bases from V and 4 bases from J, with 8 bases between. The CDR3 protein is CASSLSGITEAFF. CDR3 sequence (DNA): TGTGCCAGCAGCTTATCCGGGATCACTGAAGCTTTCTTT.

CDR3 protein: CASRHPPGRQKEGYTF. Here the CDR3 DNA reads TGTGCCAGTAGACACCCCCCAGGAAGGCAGAAGGAGGGCTACACCTTC. V usage is TRBV19 and J usage is TRBJ1-2, with D hard to call. CDR3 length equals 16 residues. V dropped 6 bases and J dropped 8 bases, with 25 bases sitting between them. Germline lookup yields CDR1 LNHDA and CDR2 SQIVND (reference sequence).

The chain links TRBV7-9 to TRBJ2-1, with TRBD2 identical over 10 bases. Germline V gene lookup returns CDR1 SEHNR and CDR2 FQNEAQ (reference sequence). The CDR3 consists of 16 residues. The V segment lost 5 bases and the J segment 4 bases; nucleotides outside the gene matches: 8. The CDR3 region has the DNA TGTGCCAGCAGCCAAAAGCGGGAGGGCAGGTACAATGAGCAGTTCTTC. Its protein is CASSQKREGRYNEQFF.

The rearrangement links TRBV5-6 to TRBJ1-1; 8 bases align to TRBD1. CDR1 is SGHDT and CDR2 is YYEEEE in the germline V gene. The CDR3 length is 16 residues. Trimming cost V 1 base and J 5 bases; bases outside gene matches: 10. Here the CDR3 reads CASSLIFAGGGTEAFF. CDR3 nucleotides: TGTGCCAGCAGCTTGATCTTCGCAGGGGGCGGTACTGAAGCTTTCTTT.

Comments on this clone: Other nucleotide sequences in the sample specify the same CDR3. The CDR3: CASSLGTSGNTGELFF. The CDR3 region has the DNA TGCGCCAGCAGCCTTGGGACTAGCGGGAACACCGGGGAGCTGTTTTTT. The V and J genes are TRBV5-1 and TRBJ2-2; the match to TRBD2 covers 11 bases. V shed 4 bases, J shed 1 base, and the junction held 3 bases outside the gene matches. This CDR3 contains 16 residues. Germline V gene lookup returns CDR1 SGHRS and CDR2 YFSETQ.

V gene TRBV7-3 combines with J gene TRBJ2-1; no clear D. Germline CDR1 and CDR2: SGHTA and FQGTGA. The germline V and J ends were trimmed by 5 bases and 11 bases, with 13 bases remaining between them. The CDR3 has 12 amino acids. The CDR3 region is CASSPIIDKQFF. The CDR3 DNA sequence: TGTGCCAGCAGCCCTATCATCGACAAGCAGTTCTTC. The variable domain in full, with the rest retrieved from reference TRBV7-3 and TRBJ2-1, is GAGVSQTPSNKVTEKGKYVELRCDPISGHTALYWYRQSLGQGPEFLIYFQGTGAADDSGLPNDRFFAVRPEGSVSTLKIQRTERGDSAVYLCASSPIIDKQFFGPGTRLTVL.

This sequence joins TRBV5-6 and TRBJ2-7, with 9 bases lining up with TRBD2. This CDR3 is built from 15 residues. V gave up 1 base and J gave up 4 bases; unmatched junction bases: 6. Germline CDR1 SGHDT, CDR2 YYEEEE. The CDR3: CASSLSPSGNYEQYF. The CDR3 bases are TGTGCCAGCAGCTTGTCTCCTAGCGGGAATTACGAGCAGTACTTC.

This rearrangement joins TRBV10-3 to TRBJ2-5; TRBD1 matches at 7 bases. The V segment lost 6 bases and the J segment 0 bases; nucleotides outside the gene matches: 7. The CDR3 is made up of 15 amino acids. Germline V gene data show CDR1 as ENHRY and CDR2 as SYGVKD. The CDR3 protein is CAISPQGLNQETQYF. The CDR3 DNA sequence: TGTGCCATCAGCCCACAGGGGCTTAACCAAGAGACCCAGTACTTC.

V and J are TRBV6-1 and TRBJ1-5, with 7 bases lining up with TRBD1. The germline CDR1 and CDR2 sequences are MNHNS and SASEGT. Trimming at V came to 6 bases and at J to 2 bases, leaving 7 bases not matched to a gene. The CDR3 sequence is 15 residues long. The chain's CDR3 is CASRSDRAGNQPQHF. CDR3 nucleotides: TGTGCCAGCAGATCCGACAGGGCTGGCAATCAGCCCCAGCATTTT.

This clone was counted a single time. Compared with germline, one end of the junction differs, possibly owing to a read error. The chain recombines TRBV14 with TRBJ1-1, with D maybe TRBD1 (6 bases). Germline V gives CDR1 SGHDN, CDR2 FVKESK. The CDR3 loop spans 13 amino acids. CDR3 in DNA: TGTGCCAGCAGTCAAGGGCGGGGGGCGCGTGCTTTCTTT. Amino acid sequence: CASSQGRGARAFF.

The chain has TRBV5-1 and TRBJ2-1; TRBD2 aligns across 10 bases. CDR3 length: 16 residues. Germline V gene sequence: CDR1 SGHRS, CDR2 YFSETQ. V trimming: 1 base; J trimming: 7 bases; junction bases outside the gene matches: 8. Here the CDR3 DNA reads TGCGCCAGCAGCTTGACAGCGGGAGGGCCGGGTAATGAGCAGTTCTTC. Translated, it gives CASSLTAGGPGNEQFF.

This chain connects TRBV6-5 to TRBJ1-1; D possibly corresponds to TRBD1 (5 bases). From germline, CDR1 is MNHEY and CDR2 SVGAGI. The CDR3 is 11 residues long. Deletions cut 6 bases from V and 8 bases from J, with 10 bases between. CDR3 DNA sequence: TGTGCCAGCAGAGGACGGGGGGAAGCTTTCTTT. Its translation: CASRGRGEAFF.